The next 32 T cell receptor beta chains were all read from a single sample in a study of cytomegalovirus exposure and HLA in healthy donors. The PCR used 60 Vbeta and 13 Jbeta primers. The method was immunoSEQ multiplex PCR; TCRdb's version includes in-frame clones alone and lacks a portion of them. The sample consists of under 200,000 clones, 80% of them appearing once. The sequencing input was PBMCs. These receptors originate from a man aged 30 to 45 in good health and CMV-seronegative.

The rearrangement links TRBV10-1 to TRBJ2-3, with 10 positions matching TRBD2. Trimming at V came to 7 bases and at J to 4 bases, leaving 5 bases not matched to a gene. The CDR3 is 14 residues long. Germline assignment: CDR1 WNHNN and CDR2 SYGVQD (reference sequence). Here the CDR3 DNA reads TGCGCCAGCACAAGCGGGAGGGCCGCAGATACGCAGTATTTT. Amino acid sequence: CASTSGRAADTQYF.

The chain combines TRBV9 with TRBJ2-3, with 9 positions matching TRBD2. V shed 0 bases and J 3 bases; nucleotides not matched to a gene: 5. The CDR3 is 16 residues long. The V gene's germline CDR1 is SGDLS and CDR2 YYNGEE. CDR3 loop: CASSVEGGGATDTQYF. CDR3 DNA sequence: TGTGCCAGCAGCGTAGAGGGCGGGGGGGCAACAGATACGCAGTATTTT.

The J gene is TRBJ1-2, the V gene TRBV15; D is possibly TRBD1 (6 bases). Germline-derived CDR1 and CDR2 are LNHNV and YYDKDF (reference sequence). The V gene lost 0 bases and the J gene lost 4 bases, with 9 bases spanning the gap. The CDR3 is 14 amino acids. This chain's CDR3 is CATSRDLDSYGYTF. The CDR3 DNA sequence: TGTGCCACCAGCAGAGACCTGGACAGCTATGGCTACACCTTC.

J is TRBJ2-7 and V is TRBV2; D is possibly TRBD1 (6 bases). CDR3 size: 14 residues. The V and J ends lost 10 bases and 1 base respectively, with 17 bases between them. Looked up from germline, CDR1 is SNHLY and CDR2 is FYNNEI. The CDR3 region has the DNA TGTGCCAAGCAGACAGGTGAGGATTCCTACGAGCAGTACTTC. This sequence encodes CAKQTGEDSYEQYF.

V gene TRBV29-1 combines with J gene TRBJ1-1; weak D call: TRBD1 (5 bases). This CDR3 contains 14 residues. Germline CDR1 is SQVTM and CDR2 is ANQGSEA. Between the trimmed V and J ends, which lost 6 bases and 1 base, there was a span of 15 bases. The CDR3 spells CSVGRRAQNTEAFF. Here the CDR3 DNA reads TGCAGCGTCGGACGCAGGGCCCAGAACACTGAAGCTTTCTTT.

This sequence joins TRBV7-8 and TRBJ1-2; D remains ambiguous. This CDR3 comprises 15 residues. Between the trimmed V and J ends, which lost 1 base and 0 bases, there was a span of 9 bases. Germline loops: CDR1 SGHVS, CDR2 FQNEAQ. CDR3 sequence (DNA): TGTGCCAGCAGCTTAGAGAGGATTTCTAACTATGGCTACACCTTC. The encoded protein is CASSLERISNYGYTF.

This chain uses TRBV6-6 with TRBJ1-4, with 7 positions matching TRBD1. V gave up 6 bases and J gave up 8 bases; unmatched junction bases: 9. The CDR3 has 14 residues. Germline CDR1 and CDR2: MNHNY and SVGAGI (reference sequence). CDR3: CASSRGQNREKLFF. The CDR3 DNA reads as TGTGCCAGCAGCCGGGGACAGAATAGGGAAAAACTGTTTTTT.

A note on this clone: Sequence at one end of the junction differs from germline and may be a read error. The chain combines TRBV13 with TRBJ1-2; 7 nucleotides align to TRBD1. The CDR3 is 12 residues long. Germline CDR1 is PRHDT and CDR2 is FYEKMQ (reference sequence). CDR3 region: CASSPFGYRGRF. In DNA form, the CDR3 reads TGTGCCAGCAGCCCCTTTGGCTACAGGGGTAGATTC.

CDR3 loop: CASSFTGMYEQYF. CDR3 in DNA: TGTGCCAGCAGTTTCACGGGAATGTACGAGCAGTACTTC. The rearrangement joins TRBV27 to TRBJ2-7; maybe TRBD2 (5 bases). Per germline, CDR1 MNHEY and CDR2 SMNVEV (reference sequence). Deletions cut 3 bases from V and 4 bases from J, with 10 bases between. This CDR3 spans 13 amino acids.

The rearrangement joins TRBV4-1 to TRBJ2-1; the D is unclear. From germline, CDR1 is MGHRA and CDR2 YSYEKL. The CDR3 sequence is 14 residues long. Trimming took 1 base from V and 8 from J, leaving 12 bases between them. CDR3 in DNA: TGCGCCAGCAGCCAAGGCGAACTCGGGTATGAGCAGTTCTTC. Translated, it gives CASSQGELGYEQFF.

This CDR3 reads CAISDSDRGRQPQHF. CDR3 nucleotides: TGTGCCATCAGTGATTCCGACAGGGGGCGACAGCCCCAGCATTTT. V usage is TRBV10-3 and J usage is TRBJ1-5, with 10 bases lining up with TRBD1. Germline trimming cut 3 bases from V and 7 bases from J; bases unmatched to any gene: 6. CDR1 and CDR2 from the germline V gene are ENHRY and SYGVKD. The CDR3 contains 15 residues.

The rearrangement joins TRBV21-1 to TRBJ1-1; TRBD1, the table's D call, lacks a check against the DNA. TRBV21-1 is assigned pseudogene status. This CDR3 region has 15 residues. CDR3 in amino acids: CASSFPGTPNTEAFF. The CDR3 DNA reads TGTGCCAGCAGCTTCCCTGGTACACCGAACACTGAAGCTTTCTTT.

The gene calls are TRBV18 and TRBJ1-5, with 9 positions matching TRBD1. The CDR3 covers 17 residues. V was pared by 1 base and J by 4 bases, with 8 bases of the junction left unmatched. Germline V CDR1 and CDR2: KGHSH, LQKENI. The CDR3 DNA reads TGTGCCAGCTCACCACGGGGGACAGGGCGTCAAAATCAGCCCCAGCATTTT. The encoded protein is CASSPRGTGRQNQPQHF.

In DNA, the CDR3 is TGTGCCAGCAGCTTGGACTCTACGAGCTCCTACAATGAGCAGTTCTTC. Translation gives CASSLDSTSSYNEQFF. J is TRBJ2-1 and V is TRBV5-5; D is undetermined. CDR3 length equals 16 residues. Germline V gene sequence: CDR1 SGHKS, CDR2 YYEKEE (reference sequence). Deletions cut 0 bases from V and 0 bases from J, with 10 bases between.

The J gene is TRBJ2-1, the V gene TRBV28, with TRBD1 matching over 7 bases. Per germline, CDR1 MDHEN and CDR2 SYDVKM. V was clipped by 6 bases and J by 13 bases; unmatched bases: 6. This CDR3 is 11 amino acids long. The CDR3 spells CASREQGNQFF. The DNA for the CDR3 is TGTGCCAGCAGAGAACAGGGGAATCAGTTCTTC.

The chain employs TRBV27 and TRBJ2-5; 10 positions match TRBD2. Per germline, CDR1 MNHEY and CDR2 SMNVEV (reference sequence). The CDR3 runs 13 residues. V lost 5 bases and J lost 11; bases outside the gene matches: 8. CDR3: CASSSGGAFEQYF. The CDR3, as DNA: TGTGCCAGCAGTAGCGGGGGGGCCTTTGAGCAGTACTTC.

The chain has TRBV15 and TRBJ1-5, with D perhaps TRBD1 (5 bases). In germline, CDR1 is LNHNV, CDR2 YYDKDF (reference sequence). This CDR3 has 15 residues. Trimming took 5 bases from V and 7 from J, leaving 18 bases between them. The DNA for the CDR3 is TGTGCCACCAGCCGGATGTGGGGGGATCGGCAGCCCCAGCATTTT. It encodes CATSRMWGDRQPQHF.

This clone appeared a few times. The J gene is TRBJ2-5, the V gene TRBV29-1, with 9 nucleotides matching TRBD2. The CDR3 consists of 17 residues. The germline V gene encodes CDR1 SQVTM and CDR2 ANQGSEA. V lost 2 bases, J lost 4 bases, and 14 bases stayed unmatched. This CDR3 is CSVEQETSGASGETQYF. The CDR3, as DNA: TGCAGCGTTGAACAGGAGACTAGCGGAGCCAGCGGAGAGACCCAGTACTTC.

The rearrangement uses TRBV7-9 and TRBJ1-1; TRBD1 agrees at 10 bases. The CDR3 has 16 amino acids. V trimming: 3 bases; J trimming: 3 bases; junction bases outside the gene matches: 7. The germline V gene has CDR1 SEHNR and CDR2 FQNEAQ (reference sequence). Here the CDR3 DNA reads TGTGCCAGCAGCTTTCGCGGGACAGGGGAGGACACTGAAGCTTTCTTT. Its protein product is CASSFRGTGEDTEAFF.

The chain has TRBV27 and TRBJ2-1, with 7 nucleotides matching TRBD2. V shed 5 bases and J 8 bases; nucleotides not matched to a gene: 12. The CDR3 is made up of 15 amino acids. Germline loops: CDR1 MNHEY, CDR2 SMNVEV (reference sequence). The CDR3 is CASSPRLSSGYEQFF. Written as DNA, the CDR3 is TGTGCCAGCAGTCCTCGCCTGTCTAGCGGTTATGAGCAGTTCTTC.

This chain links TRBV28 with TRBJ1-2, with D unresolved. CDR3 size: 14 residues. Between the trimmed V and J ends, which lost 2 bases and 5 bases, there was a span of 12 bases. Germline lookup yields CDR1 MDHEN and CDR2 SYDVKM. The CDR3 bases are TGTGCCAGCAGTTTAGGTCAGGAGGGTTATGGCTACACCTTC. This gives the protein CASSLGQEGYGYTF.

The count of this clone is one. V gene TRBV9 combines with J gene TRBJ1-1; D remains unclear. This CDR3 contains 13 residues. The ends were cut back, 0 bases at V and 6 bases at J, with 9 bases in the middle. In germline, CDR1 is SGDLS, CDR2 YYNGEE. The CDR3 nucleotides read TGTGCCAGCAGCGTAGGAGACTTTCCTGAAGCTTTCTTT. This gives the protein CASSVGDFPEAFF.

V gene TRBV28 combines with J gene TRBJ1-5, with D maybe TRBD1 (6 bases). This CDR3 has 15 residues. V gave up 1 base and J gave up 2 bases, with 9 bases separating them. Per germline, CDR1 MDHEN and CDR2 SYDVKM. The CDR3 region is CASSLYRDGNQPQHF. In DNA, the CDR3 is TGTGCCAGCAGTTTATACAGGGATGGCAATCAGCCCCAGCATTTT.

This clone has just one count. V usage is TRBV27 and J usage is TRBJ1-1; 9 nucleotides match TRBD1. The ends lost 3 bases at V and 2 bases at J; junction bases unmatched: 13. Germline V gene data show CDR1 as MNHEY and CDR2 as SMNVEV (reference sequence). The CDR3 covers 18 residues. CDR3 sequence: CASSLRIGRDRVNTEAFF. CDR3 nucleotides: TGTGCCAGCAGTTTGCGAATAGGTCGGGACAGGGTAAACACTGAAGCTTTCTTT.

The chain carries TRBV30 and TRBJ2-5; D perhaps matches TRBD2 (5 bases). This CDR3 has 15 amino acids. V shed 3 bases and J shed 0 bases, with 14 bases lying between them. The germline V gene has CDR1 GTSNPN and CDR2 SVGIG (reference sequence). This CDR3 is CAWRSGISYQETQYF. CDR3 DNA: TGTGCCTGGAGATCCGGGATCTCGTACCAAGAGACCCAGTACTTC.

The chain employs TRBV27 and TRBJ1-1; no reliable D call. The V end lost 7 bases, the J end lost 5 bases, and 17 bases lay between the germline ends. CDR1 and CDR2 from the germline V gene are MNHEY and SMNVEV (reference sequence). The length of the CDR3 is 14 residues. DNA for the CDR3: TGTGCCAGCACCCCAGGCCCCGGAGGGACTGAAGCTTTCTTT. This encodes CASTPGPGGTEAFF.

This chain links TRBV2 with TRBJ2-3; 10 nucleotides line up with TRBD2. The V gene end was trimmed by 9 bases and the J gene end by 0 bases; junction bases not matched to a gene: 3. The germline V gene encodes CDR1 SNHLY and CDR2 FYNNEI. This CDR3 is built from 14 residues. CDR3 amino acids: CARGLAASTDTQYF. CDR3 DNA: TGTGCCAGAGGACTAGCGGCTAGCACAGATACGCAGTATTTT.

The chain has TRBV5-1 and TRBJ2-1; 8 bases line up with TRBD1. After removal of 2 bases from V and 3 bases from J, the junction contained 4 bases not matched to a gene. The CDR3 is made up of 15 amino acids. Germline-derived CDR1 and CDR2 are SGHRS and YFSETQ. For the CDR3, the DNA is TGCGCCAGCAGCTTCGGGACAGGACACTACAATGAGCAGTTCTTC. Encoded protein: CASSFGTGHYNEQFF.

V usage is TRBV6-1 and J usage is TRBJ1-2; 9 bases line up with TRBD1. V shed 6 bases, J shed 4 bases, and the junction held 9 bases outside the gene matches. There are 15 residues in the CDR3. Germline CDR1 reads MNHNS; CDR2 reads SASEGT. The CDR3 sequence: CASRSRDRVSYGYTF. CDR3 in DNA: TGTGCCAGCAGATCCCGGGACAGGGTTTCCTATGGCTACACCTTC.

The rearrangement uses TRBV14 and TRBJ2-7; D is perhaps TRBD2 (5 bases). Trimming shortened V by 3 bases and J by 3 bases, and 12 bases separated the two germline ends. From germline, CDR1 is SGHDN and CDR2 FVKESK. CDR3 length: 14 amino acids. The CDR3 bases are TGTGCCAGCAGCCAGACTACAGTGATCTACGAGCAGTACTTC. Encoded protein: CASSQTTVIYEQYF.

This clone was seen only once. The chain carries TRBV7-9 and TRBJ1-2, with 8 bases matching TRBD1. With V trimmed by 6 bases and J by 3 bases, 9 bases remained unmatched. Germline V gene lookup returns CDR1 SEHNR and CDR2 FQNEAQ (reference sequence). CDR3 length: 15 residues. CDR3 in amino acids: CASRTAGGLHYGYTF. In DNA form, the CDR3 reads TGTGCCAGCAGAACTGCAGGGGGCCTTCACTATGGCTACACCTTC.

The chain is built from TRBV7-3 and TRBJ2-7, with 12 positions matching TRBD2. CDR1 is SGHTA, CDR2 FQGTGA, per germline. CDR3 length: 15 residues. Trimming removed 5 bases from V and 7 bases from J; junction bases left unmatched: 9. CDR3 sequence (DNA): TGTGCCAGCAGCCTTCTAGCGGGAGGGCCCTGGGAGCAGTACTTC. This translates into CASSLLAGGPWEQYF.